The entry that follows covers one T cell receptor beta chain sequence. The data derive from a study of blood T cell repertoires in COVID-19. About the research overall: Some COVID-19 samples were acute and others convalescent; all came from the United States, Italy and Spain. PBMCs, B-cell-depleted T cells, or T cells provided the cDNA or gDNA that made up the material.

Under the authors' procedure: Reference gene primer amplification gave nucleated cell count estimates. Only in-frame clones appear in the TCRdb table, and some are missing; sequencing was by immunoSEQ multiplex PCR. V and J calls plus clone size are reproduced from that table; the DNA served to infer D and trimming. Among about 43,000 clones listed, roughly 87% were seen once. Per germline, CDR1 MGHRA and CDR2 YSYEKL. Trimming took 4 bases from V and 7 from J; bases not matched to a gene: 9. The CDR3 length is 15 residues. V usage is TRBV4-1 and J usage is TRBJ2-1, with 8 positions matching TRBD2. This receptor was taken from a man aged 60-69 years with active COVID-19. Sample: peripheral blood. The CDR3, as DNA: TGCGCCAGCAGCCCAGAGGGACTAGATGCAAATGAGCAGTTCTTC. It translates to CASSPEGLDANEQFF.